These 30 T cell receptor beta chains originate from one sample sequenced in a study of T cells in pancreatic ductal adenocarcinoma. Only in-frame clones appear in the TCRdb table, and some are missing; sequencing was by immunoSEQ multiplex PCR. Of around 94,000 clones listed, roughly 96% are singletons. Selected pancreatic ductal adenocarcinoma patients had undergone surgery without neoadjuvant therapy. Sequencing was performed on PBMCs. These receptors all come from a human donor with pancreatic ductal adenocarcinoma.

This chain connects TRBV29-1 to TRBJ2-2, with D hard to call. CDR3 length: 11 residues. Trimming took 4 bases from V and 6 from J, leaving 6 bases between them. Germline-derived CDR1 and CDR2 are SQVTM and ANQGSEA. Here the CDR3 DNA reads TGCAGCGTTGTCCTTTCCGGGGAGCTGTTTTTT. This sequence encodes CSVVLSGELFF.

This clone was seen just once. V gene TRBV7-2 combines with J gene TRBJ1-5; a weak D match, TRBD1 (5 bases). Germline-derived CDR1 and CDR2 are SGHTA and FQGNSA. The CDR3 contains 13 residues. Trimming took off 5 bases at V and 5 bases at J, with 10 bases between the two ends. The CDR3 protein is CASSIGGDQPQHF. The CDR3 coding sequence is TGTGCCAGCAGCATCGGAGGGGATCAGCCCCAGCATTTT.

V usage is TRBV5-1 and J usage is TRBJ2-3; a weak D match, TRBD2 (5 bases). V lost 1 base, J lost 3 bases, and 12 bases lay in between. The V gene's germline CDR1 is SGHRS and CDR2 YFSETQ. The CDR3 extends over 15 amino acids. In DNA, the CDR3 is TGCGCCAGCAGCTTGACGGGAACTTCGACAGATACGCAGTATTTT. Translation gives CASSLTGTSTDTQYF.

The count of this clone is one. This chain links TRBV30 with TRBJ2-5, with D unresolved. CDR1 GTSNPN and CDR2 SVGIG come from the germline V gene (reference sequence). The CDR3 has 11 amino acids. Trimming shortened V by 1 base and J by 5 bases, and 5 bases separated the two germline ends. The CDR3 region is CAWSAMETQYF. CDR3 nucleotides: TGTGCCTGGAGTGCAATGGAGACCCAGTACTTC.

For this clone: This specimen includes other DNA sequences encoding the same CDR3. The chain combines TRBV5-6 with TRBJ2-7; no clear D gene. Looked up from germline, CDR1 is SGHDT and CDR2 is YYEEEE. This CDR3 has 12 residues. V dropped 3 bases and J dropped 0 bases, with 4 bases sitting between them. The CDR3 here is CASSSSSYEQYF. CDR3 in DNA: TGTGCCAGCAGCTCGAGCTCCTACGAGCAGTACTTC. Full variable domain (remainder filled in from reference TRBV5-6 and TRBJ2-7): DAGVTQSPTHLIKTRGQQVTLRCSPKSGHDTVSWYQQALGQGPQFIFQYYEEEERQRGNFPDRFSGHQFPNYSSELNVNALLLGDSALYLCASSSSSYEQYFGPGTRLTVT.

The gene calls are TRBV4-3 and TRBJ2-5, with 11 bases matching TRBD2. CDR3 size: 17 residues. Germline assignment: CDR1 LGHNA and CDR2 YSLEER. Germline trimming cut 0 bases from V and 4 bases from J; bases unmatched to any gene: 7. The CDR3 sequence is CASSQDISGRAGETQYF. In nucleotides, the CDR3 is TGCGCCAGCAGCCAAGATATTAGCGGGAGGGCCGGAGAGACCCAGTACTTC.

J is TRBJ1-1 and V is TRBV5-4; perhaps TRBD1 as D (6 bases). The germline V and J ends were trimmed by 0 bases and 5 bases, with 11 bases remaining between them. Germline-derived CDR1 and CDR2 are SGHNT and YYREEE (reference sequence). CDR3 length equals 14 residues. The CDR3 nucleotides are TGTGCCAGCAGCTTGGACAGGGCTCTGACTGAAGCTTTCTTT. This sequence encodes CASSLDRALTEAFF.

The rearrangement joins TRBV4-3 to TRBJ2-1; 7 nucleotides align to TRBD1. The V gene's germline CDR1 is LGHNA and CDR2 YSLEER. The CDR3 totals 15 residues. With V trimmed by 3 bases and J by 3 bases, 5 bases remained unmatched. The CDR3 DNA is TGCGCCAGCAGCCAGTCTCAGGGGGACTACAATGAGCAGTTCTTC. It is translated as CASSQSQGDYNEQFF.

This rearrangement joins TRBV5-1 to TRBJ2-2, with 8 bases aligning to TRBD2. The V gene end was trimmed by 4 bases and the J gene end by 3 bases; junction bases not matched to a gene: 11. This CDR3 region has 17 residues. In germline, CDR1 is SGHRS, CDR2 YFSETQ. In DNA, the CDR3 is TGCGCCAGCAGCCTGGCCATGGTAGCGGGACACACCGGGGAGCTGTTTTTT. Its protein is CASSLAMVAGHTGELFF. Full variable domain (rest looked up from reference TRBV5-1 and TRBJ2-2): KAGVTQTPRYLIKTRGQQVTLSCSPISGHRSVSWYQQTPGQGLQFLFEYFSETQRNKGNFPGRFSGRQFSNSRSEMNVSTLELGDSALYLCASSLAMVAGHTGELFFGEGSRLTVL.

This clone was found a few times. This chain uses TRBV28 with TRBJ1-2, with D possibly being TRBD1 (5 bases). V lost 1 base to trimming and J lost 8 bases, with 11 bases between them. Per the germline V gene, CDR1 is MDHEN and CDR2 is SYDVKM. The CDR3 length is 13 residues. CDR3 bases: TGTGCCAGCAGTTTATTGGGGGGTAGGGGCTACACCTTC. Encoded protein: CASSLLGGRGYTF.

The chain uses TRBV2 and TRBJ2-1; the D is unclear. Trimming cost V 2 bases and J 6 bases, with 11 bases left between them. The CDR3 is made up of 14 amino acids. Germline V gene data show CDR1 as SNHLY and CDR2 as FYNNEI. CDR3 bases: TGTGCCAGCAGTGAATCAGCGTCGGGCAATGAGCAGTTCTTC. Protein product: CASSESASGNEQFF.

The gene calls are TRBV28 and TRBJ2-2; D remains unclear. Germline V gene lookup returns CDR1 MDHEN and CDR2 SYDVKM. CDR3 length equals 11 residues. V was shortened by 4 bases and J by 7 bases, with 4 bases between the two germline ends. The CDR3 sequence is CASSSRGELFF. The CDR3 DNA sequence: TGTGCCAGCAGTTCGCGCGGGGAGCTGTTTTTT.

The V call is TRBV30, the J call TRBJ2-7; 8 bases match TRBD2. The CDR3 runs 14 residues. Germline V gene data show CDR1 as GTSNPN and CDR2 as SVGIG (reference sequence). With 1 base clipped from V and 3 bases from J, the junction kept 5 bases outside the gene matches. CDR3 amino acids: CAWSGAGGFYEQYF. The CDR3 DNA is TGTGCCTGGAGTGGGGCGGGAGGCTTCTACGAGCAGTACTTC.

This clone was recorded once. The gene calls are TRBV9 and TRBJ1-4; TRBD1 matches 7 bases. Unmatched junction bases numbered 10, after V lost 4 bases and J lost 4 bases. The CDR3 covers 16 residues. CDR1 and CDR2 from the germline V gene are SGDLS and YYNGEE. The CDR3 coding sequence is TGTGCCAGCAGCCCACGTGGACAGGCGGTTAATGAAAAACTGTTTTTT. Protein: CASSPRGQAVNEKLFF. The full variable domain, in which reference TRBV9 and TRBJ1-4 provide the parts outside the CDR3, is DSGVTQTPKHLITATGQRVTLRCSPRSGDLSVYWYQQSLDQGLQFLIQYYNGEERAKGNILERFSAQQFPDLHSELNLSSLELGDSALYFCASSPRGQAVNEKLFFGSGTQLSVL.

This chain connects TRBV6-1 to TRBJ1-2, with D tentatively TRBD1 (6 bases). Looked up from germline, CDR1 is MNHNS and CDR2 is SASEGT. The CDR3 runs to 13 residues. The ends were cut back, 6 bases at V and 4 bases at J, with 12 bases in the middle. The chain's CDR3 is CASRRIGGYGYTF. The CDR3 DNA sequence: TGTGCCAGCAGGAGGATAGGGGGCTATGGCTACACCTTC.

The chain couples TRBV18 to TRBJ1-2; 7 nucleotides align to TRBD1. The CDR3 is 15 residues long. Germline CDR1 reads KGHSH; CDR2 reads LQKENI. Losses at the gene ends were 0 bases for V and 4 bases for J; bases not matched to a gene: 5. CDR3 amino acids: CASSPPTGLGYGYTF. CDR3 bases: TGTGCCAGCTCACCACCGACAGGGCTGGGCTATGGCTACACCTTC. Filled out from reference TRBV18 and TRBJ1-2, the complete variable domain reads NAGVMQNPRHLVRRRGQEARLRCSPMKGHSHVYWYRQLPEEGLKFMVYLQKENIIDESGMPKERFSAEFPKEGPSILRIQQVVRGDSAAYFCASSPPTGLGYGYTFGSGTRLTVV.

The J gene is TRBJ2-1, the V gene TRBV5-4; 11 nucleotides align to TRBD2. CDR3 length: 15 amino acids. V trimming: 3 bases; J trimming: 4 bases; junction bases outside the gene matches: 3. Germline V lookup: CDR1 SGHNT, CDR2 YYREEE (reference sequence). For the CDR3, the DNA is TGTGCCAGCAGCTGGGGACTAGCGGCATACAATGAGCAGTTCTTC. This translates into CASSWGLAAYNEQFF.

Here the CDR3 reads CASSPSAGGEYGYTF. For the CDR3, the DNA is TGTGCCAGCTCACCATCGGCAGGCGGGGAATATGGCTACACCTTC. The gene calls are TRBV18 and TRBJ1-2; D not certain. V lost 2 bases and J lost 5, with 15 bases in between. Germline V CDR1 and CDR2: KGHSH, LQKENI. CDR3 length: 15 amino acids.

The chain combines TRBV12-2 with TRBJ2-1; the table's D call, TRBD1, has no DNA check behind it. TRBV12-2 is described as a pseudogene. The CDR3 contains 16 residues. The CDR3 nucleotides are TGTGCAGGGACAAGGCGGGCAGGCCCGAGTACTAATGAGCAGTTCTTC. This codes for CAGTRRAGPSTNEQFF.

J is TRBJ2-7 and V is TRBV19, with D perhaps matching TRBD2 (6 bases). The germline V and J ends were trimmed by 4 bases and 3 bases, with 16 bases remaining between them. The V gene's germline CDR1 is LNHDA and CDR2 SQIVND (reference sequence). There are 15 residues in the CDR3. In DNA form, the CDR3 reads TGTGCCAGTAGTACGATCGCCGGGACTGGCTACGAGCAGTACTTC. It codes for CASSTIAGTGYEQYF.

This clone has just one count. The J gene is TRBJ1-5, the V gene TRBV27; D unresolved. V lost 2 bases and J lost 2, with 10 bases in between. Germline CDR1 MNHEY, CDR2 SMNVEV (reference sequence). The CDR3 is 15 residues long. The CDR3 bases are TGTGCCAGCAGTTTAGCGAACCAGGGCAATCAGCCCCAGCATTTT. Translating gives CASSLANQGNQPQHF.

The CDR3: CASSNPPTGENQPQHF. The CDR3 nucleotides read TGTGCCAGCAGCAACCCTCCGACAGGGGAAAATCAGCCCCAGCATTTT. This chain links TRBV21-1 with TRBJ1-5; the DNA was not compared with TRBD1, the D call given in the table. TRBV21-1 constitutes a pseudogene. This CDR3 comprises 16 residues.

V gene TRBV5-6 combines with J gene TRBJ2-1; 8 positions match TRBD2. CDR3 size: 16 residues. V was pared by 0 bases and J by 5 bases, with 7 bases of the junction left unmatched. Germline V gene sequence: CDR1 SGHDT, CDR2 YYEEEE. This chain's CDR3 is CASSLARSGAHNEQFF. CDR3 nucleotide sequence: TGTGCCAGCAGCTTGGCACGTAGCGGGGCCCACAATGAGCAGTTCTTC. The whole variable domain, remainder taken from reference TRBV5-6 and TRBJ2-1, is DAGVTQSPTHLIKTRGQQVTLRCSPKSGHDTVSWYQQALGQGPQFIFQYYEEEERQRGNFPDRFSGHQFPNYSSELNVNALLLGDSALYLCASSLARSGAHNEQFFGPGTRLTVL.

This clone appeared once. The rearrangement uses TRBV7-9 and TRBJ1-2; 8 nucleotides align to TRBD1. Trimming at V came to 2 bases and at J to 7 bases, leaving 6 bases not matched to a gene. The CDR3 sequence is 14 residues long. Germline V CDR1 and CDR2: SEHNR, FQNEAQ (reference sequence). CDR3 DNA: TGTGCCAGCAGCTTATTCAAACAGGGGGGTGGCTACACCTTC. Amino acids: CASSLFKQGGGYTF.

This chain connects TRBV7-8 to TRBJ2-1; D unclear. Trimming took off 5 bases at V and 9 bases at J, with 11 bases between the two ends. The germline CDR1 and CDR2 sequences are SGHVS and FQNEAQ. The CDR3 consists of 12 residues. CDR3 bases: TGTGCCAGCAGCCCTCGGTATTCTGAGCAGTTCTTC. Translated, it gives CASSPRYSEQFF.

This chain joins TRBV7-3 and TRBJ2-1; the D is unclear. The V and J ends lost 9 bases and 4 bases respectively, with 10 bases between them. This CDR3 contains 12 residues. Germline V gene data show CDR1 as SGHTA and CDR2 as FQGTGA. CDR3 residues: CARRNRYNEQFF. The CDR3 bases are TGTGCCAGGCGCAATCGTTACAATGAGCAGTTCTTC.

The rearrangement links TRBV23-1 to TRBJ2-2, with D maybe TRBD1 (6 bases). TRBV23-1 is noted as an ORF with a role that remains uncertain. The CDR3 extends over 19 amino acids. V dropped 0 bases and J dropped 4 bases, with 21 bases sitting between them. The CDR3 nucleotides are TGCGCCAGCAGTCAATCGCTTTTTATAAGGGTAGGGGGCACCGGGGAGCTGTTTTTT. Translated, it gives CASSQSLFIRVGGTGELFF.

The V and J genes are TRBV10-2 and TRBJ1-3; D is possibly TRBD1 (5 bases). Trimming left V 5 bases short and J 0 bases short, with 20 bases between. The CDR3 length is 18 residues. In germline, CDR1 is WSHSY, CDR2 SAAADI. In DNA, the CDR3 is TGCGCCAGCAGTAATACTATGGGACTGGGGAGCTCTGGAAACACCATATATTTT. Protein sequence: CASSNTMGLGSSGNTIYF.

The chain has TRBV12-5 and TRBJ2-7, with D perhaps matching TRBD2 (5 bases). Trimming took off 5 bases at V and 2 bases at J, with 13 bases between the two ends. The CDR3 totals 14 residues. CDR1 is LGHNT, CDR2 FRNRAP, per germline. CDR3 DNA: TGTGCTAGTGGTCATCGCGGGCCCCCCTACGAGCAGTACTTC. This codes for CASGHRGPPYEQYF.

The chain carries TRBV15 and TRBJ1-4; 11 positions agree with TRBD1. Looked up from germline, CDR1 is LNHNV and CDR2 is YYDKDF (reference sequence). After removal of 3 bases from V and 8 bases from J, the junction contained 2 bases not matched to a gene. This CDR3 comprises 14 residues. CDR3 sequence (DNA): TGTGCCACCAGCAGGGACAGGGGGCTGGAAAAACTGTTTTTT. Translated: CATSRDRGLEKLFF. Filled out from reference TRBV15 and TRBJ1-4, the complete variable domain reads DAMVIQNPRYQVTQFGKPVTLSCSQTLNHNVMYWYQQKSSQAPKLLFHYYDKDFNNEADTPDNFQSRRPNTSFCFLDIRSPGLGDTAMYLCATSRDRGLEKLFFGSGTQLSVL.